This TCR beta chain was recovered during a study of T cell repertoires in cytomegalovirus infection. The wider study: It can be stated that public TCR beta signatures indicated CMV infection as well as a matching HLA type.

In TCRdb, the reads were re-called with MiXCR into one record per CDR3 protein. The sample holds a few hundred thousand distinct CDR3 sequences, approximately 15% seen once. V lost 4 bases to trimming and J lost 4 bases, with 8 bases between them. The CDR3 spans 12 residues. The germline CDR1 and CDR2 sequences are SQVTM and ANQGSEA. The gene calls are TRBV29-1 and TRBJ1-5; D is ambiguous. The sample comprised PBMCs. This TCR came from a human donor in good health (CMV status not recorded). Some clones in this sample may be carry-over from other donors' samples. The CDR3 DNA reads TGCAGCGTTGCCTTAGGGAATCAGCCCCAGCATTTT. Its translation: CSVALGNQPQHF.